The 12 T cell receptor beta chains presented below share a single source sample, sequenced in a study of Ad26.COV2.S vaccination and SARS-CoV-2 variants. Treatment: about 20 received Ad26.COV2.S at low or high dose, single or two shots; about 5 received placebo; per-sample allocation not given. It was on day 63 after the first vaccine or placebo injection that samples were taken. Assay used: immunoSEQ multiplex PCR; TCRdb lists only in-frame clones, some missing. The profile shows 350,000 to 450,000 clones, about 85% of them singletons. The sample in question was peripheral blood, obtained in a trial of Ad26.COV2.S vaccine versus placebo. The receptor source for this set is a person between 18 and 65 years old who received the Ad26.COV2.S COVID-19 vaccine or a placebo.

V is TRBV7-9 and J is TRBJ2-1; 13 bases are shared with TRBD2. The CDR3 sequence is 16 residues long. With V trimmed by 5 bases and J by 9 bases, 10 bases remained unmatched. The germline V gene has CDR1 SEHNR and CDR2 FQNEAQ (reference sequence). CDR3 DNA sequence: TGTGCCAGCAGCAGTCCCACTAGCGGGGGGGCGGGTGAGCAGTTCTTC. Its translation: CASSSPTSGGAGEQFF.

The gene calls are TRBV7-9 and TRBJ2-5; TRBD1 matches at 7 bases. Germline assignment: CDR1 SEHNR and CDR2 FQNEAQ (reference sequence). V was clipped by 5 bases and J by 4 bases; unmatched bases: 7. The CDR3 totals 14 residues. The CDR3 spells CASSPYTGVETQYF. The CDR3, as DNA: TGTGCCAGCAGCCCGTACACAGGGGTAGAGACCCAGTACTTC.

The chain combines TRBV5-4 with TRBJ2-1; unclear D gene. CDR3 length: 13 amino acids. Germline values: CDR1 SGHNT, CDR2 YYREEE (reference sequence). With 0 bases removed from V and 5 bases from J, the gap between germline ends came to 6 bases. In DNA, the CDR3 is TGTGCCAGCAGCTTGGTCCTAGACAATGAGCAGTTCTTC. Translating it yields CASSLVLDNEQFF.

This clone was detected only a few times. V is TRBV29-1 and J is TRBJ2-5; D uncertain. The CDR3 is 11 residues long. CDR1 SQVTM and CDR2 ANQGSEA come from the germline V gene. V lost 7 bases and J 2 bases, leaving 8 bases between the germline ends. The CDR3: CSGLQQETQYF. The CDR3 bases are TGCAGCGGACTGCAACAAGAGACCCAGTACTTC. Full variable domain (missing parts from reference TRBV29-1 and TRBJ2-5): SAVISQKPSRDICQRGTSLTIQCQVDSQVTMMFWYRQQPGQSLTLIATANQGSEATYESGFVIDKFPISRPNLTFSTLTVSNMSPEDSSIYLCSGLQQETQYFGPGTRLLVL.

The CDR3 sequence is CASSRWTGPYNEQFF. CDR3 in DNA: TGTGCCAGCAGCCGATGGACAGGGCCTTACAATGAGCAGTTCTTC. This chain joins TRBV3-1 (or the pseudogene TRBV3-2) and TRBJ2-1; 8 nucleotides match TRBD1. The germline gives CDR1 LGHDT, CDR2 YNNKEL (reference sequence). With 4 bases clipped from V and 4 bases from J, the junction kept 6 bases outside the gene matches. CDR3 size: 15 residues.

The chain couples TRBV30 to TRBJ2-5, with TRBD1 identical over 10 bases. The germline V gene has CDR1 GTSNPN and CDR2 SVGIG (reference sequence). This CDR3 is built from 13 residues. The V segment lost 3 bases and the J segment 13 bases; nucleotides outside the gene matches: 11. Written as DNA, the CDR3 is TGTGCCTGGAGGACAGGGGGCGCTAATATTGTGTACTTC. It codes for CAWRTGGANIVYF.

The gene calls are TRBV7-2 and TRBJ1-6, with 7 positions matching TRBD1. The V gene end was trimmed by 4 bases and the J gene end by 6 bases; junction bases not matched to a gene: 6. Germline V gives CDR1 SGHTA, CDR2 FQGNSA. This CDR3 contains 15 residues. CDR3 sequence (DNA): TGTGCCAGCAGCTCAGGGGGGATTGTTAATTCACCCCTCCACTTT. Its translation is CASSSGGIVNSPLHF. Complete variable domain (other parts from reference TRBV7-2 and TRBJ1-6): GAGVSQSPSNKVTEKGKDVELRCDPISGHTALYWYRQSLGQGLEFLIYFQGNSAPDKSGLPSDRFSAERTGGSVSTLTIQRTQQEDSAVYLCASSSGGIVNSPLHFGNGTRLTVT.

This chain connects TRBV4-3 to TRBJ2-7; 8 positions agree with TRBD1. There are 15 residues in the CDR3. CDR1 is LGHNA and CDR2 is YSLEER in the germline V gene. V lost 1 base to trimming and J lost 0 bases; unmatched junction nucleotides: 2. In nucleotides, the CDR3 is TGCGCCAGCAGCCAAGGGACAGGGATCTCCTACGAGCAGTACTTC. It specifies CASSQGTGISYEQYF.

The V call is TRBV19, the J call TRBJ2-1; maybe TRBD1 (6 bases). The germline V gene encodes CDR1 LNHDA and CDR2 SQIVND (reference sequence). Deletions cut 5 bases from V and 3 bases from J, with 11 bases between. The CDR3 is made up of 14 amino acids. The CDR3 protein is CASSLGQNYNEQFF. In nucleotides, the CDR3 is TGTGCCAGTAGTCTCGGACAGAACTACAATGAGCAGTTCTTC.

This chain connects TRBV11-2 to TRBJ1-4; D unresolved. Deletions cut 5 bases from V and 7 bases from J, with 14 bases between. In germline, CDR1 is SGHAT, CDR2 FQNNGV. The CDR3 extends over 14 amino acids. CDR3 region: CASSPGRGGEKLFF. The DNA for the CDR3 is TGTGCCAGCAGCCCCGGACGGGGTGGTGAAAAACTGTTTTTT. Supplemented by reference TRBV11-2 and TRBJ1-4, the full variable domain reads EAGVAQSPRYKIIEKRQSVAFWCNPISGHATLYWYQQILGQGPKLLIQFQNNGVVDDSQLPKDRFSAERLKGVDSTLKIQPAKLEDSAVYLCASSPGRGGEKLFFGSGTQLSVL.

The chain is built from TRBV7-2 and TRBJ2-2; 8 bases match TRBD1. CDR1 is SGHTA, CDR2 FQGNSA, per germline. The CDR3 is made up of 15 amino acids. V gave up 5 bases and J gave up 3 bases; unmatched junction bases: 5. DNA for the CDR3: TGTGCCAGCAGCCCAGGGGGCGTAGACACCGGGGAGCTGTTTTTT. Its protein product is CASSPGGVDTGELFF.

The J gene is TRBJ2-3, the V gene TRBV4-3; 7 positions agree with TRBD2. Germline CDR1 is LGHNA and CDR2 is YSLEER. The ends lost 1 base at V and 7 bases at J; junction bases unmatched: 11. The CDR3 has 16 residues. The CDR3 here is CASSQALAPRPNTQYF. As DNA, the CDR3 is TGCGCCAGCAGCCAAGCACTAGCGCCCCGCCCCAATACGCAGTATTTT.